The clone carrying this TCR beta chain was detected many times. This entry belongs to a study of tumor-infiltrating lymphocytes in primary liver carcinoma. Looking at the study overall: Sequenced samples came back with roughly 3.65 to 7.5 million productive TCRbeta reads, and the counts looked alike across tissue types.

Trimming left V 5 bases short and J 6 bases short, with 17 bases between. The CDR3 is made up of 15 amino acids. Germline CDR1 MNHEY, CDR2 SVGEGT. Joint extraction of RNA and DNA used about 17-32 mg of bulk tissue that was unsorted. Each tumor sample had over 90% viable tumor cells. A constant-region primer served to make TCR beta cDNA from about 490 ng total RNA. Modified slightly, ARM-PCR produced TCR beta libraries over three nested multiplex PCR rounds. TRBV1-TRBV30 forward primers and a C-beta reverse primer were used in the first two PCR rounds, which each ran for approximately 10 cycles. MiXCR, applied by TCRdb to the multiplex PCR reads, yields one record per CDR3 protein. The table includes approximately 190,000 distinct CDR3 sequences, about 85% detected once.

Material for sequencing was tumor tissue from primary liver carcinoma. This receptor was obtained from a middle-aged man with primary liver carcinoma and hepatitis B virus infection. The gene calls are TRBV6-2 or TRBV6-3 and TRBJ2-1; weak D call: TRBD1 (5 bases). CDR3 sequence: CASSPPDRDANEQFF. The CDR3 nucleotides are TGTGCCAGCAGTCCTCCTGACAGAGATGCCAATGAGCAGTTCTTC.